This T cell receptor (beta chain) was obtained from a study of T-cell reconstitution after alpha-beta-depleted transplantation in children (dated by TCRdb to the mid-2010s). At the level of the whole study: The study quantitatively tracked T-cell immune reconstitution after TCRalphabeta/CD19-depleted allogeneic hematopoietic cell transplantation in children using TCR repertoire profiling. Study-level results and caveats: The frequencies of hyperexpanded clones fell over the following months, and after one year, T-cell counts and TCRbeta diversity were mostly attributed to newly produced T cells. The apparently early alphabetaT-cell count recovery about two months after transplant was reportedly dependent on only several hundred rapidly expanded clones derived from non-depleted graft cells. In some patients, high TCRbeta diversity at day 60 was attributed to recipient T cells and intrathymic progenitors that had survived conditioning.

The treatment or condition tag for this specimen amounts to: allogeneic hematopoietic cell transplantation with graft depleted of TCRalphabeta T cells and CD19 B cells. Transplant recipients were children who received TCRalphabeta/CD19-depleted allogeneic hematopoietic cell grafts. The CDR3 sequence holds 11 residues, the cysteine and phenylalanine included. CDR3 DNA only is kept here, 33 bases in frame from base 1. V is pared back by 2 bases and J by 6 bases, with 1 base lying between the germline termini. CDR1 and CDR2 (SEHNR, FQNEAQ) derive from the germline V gene (reference sequence). This clonotype was detected many times. Its recognized antigen is unknown. No much larger clone is present one base from it, and per-base qualities are unavailable. Preparation of the library involved PCR. Sequencing relied on an Illumina HiSeq 2500. TCR libraries were prepared with molecular barcoding, using unique molecular identifiers to normalize TCRbeta repertoire quantification. TCRdb itself trimmed the public reads at Q25 with fastp, ran MiXCR and retained productive beta chains. A single entry per CDR3 protein holds the most common genes and DNA from its merged rows. In all, the sample holds 200,000 to 250,000 distinct CDR3 sequences, and approximately 8% of those were seen once. The ten largest clones take up approximately 6.3% of the sample.

The sequence derives from a male patient aged 10 to 17 who had a stem cell transplant for acute lymphoblastic leukemia, so the T cells may come from the graft donor. The chain employs TRBV7-9 and TRBJ2-2; too little of a D gene remains to name it. The sequenced sample was PBMCs, mostly from graft donor cells, obtained 180 days after TCRalphabeta/CD19-depleted stem cell transplant. The base sequence is TGTGCCAGCAGCTTACCCGGGGAGCTGTTTTTT. This translates into CASSLPGELFF.